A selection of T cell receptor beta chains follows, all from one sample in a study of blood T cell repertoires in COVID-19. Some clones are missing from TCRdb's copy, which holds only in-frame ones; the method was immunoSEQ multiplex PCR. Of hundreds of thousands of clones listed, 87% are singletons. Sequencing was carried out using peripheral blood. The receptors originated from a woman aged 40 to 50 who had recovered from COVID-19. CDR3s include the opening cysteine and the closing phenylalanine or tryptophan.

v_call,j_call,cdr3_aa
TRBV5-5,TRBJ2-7,CASSFMGTPSYEQYF
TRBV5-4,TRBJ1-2,CASSTGDRGYTF
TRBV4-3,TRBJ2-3,CASSQDISSNTQYF
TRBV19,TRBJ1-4,CASSIDREGTNEKLFF
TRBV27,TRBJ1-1,CASGGLREAFF
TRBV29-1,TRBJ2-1,CSVEDPQDYNEQFF
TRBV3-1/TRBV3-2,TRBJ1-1,CASSDRGQPNTEAFF
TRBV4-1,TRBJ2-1,CASTPDIKFLLSYNEQFF
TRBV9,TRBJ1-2,CASSPQVSGAGLGGYTF
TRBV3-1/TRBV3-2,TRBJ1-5,CASSPHAWGRSNQPQHF
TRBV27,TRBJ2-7,CASRDSLYEQYF
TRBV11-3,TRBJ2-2,CASSLGGGANTGELFF
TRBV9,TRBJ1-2,CASSVGQYGYTF
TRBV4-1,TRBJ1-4,CASSHFGQGPNEKLFF
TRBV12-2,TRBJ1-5,CASRLAEATGLSQPQHF
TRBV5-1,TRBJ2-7,CASSLRGGRVDEQYF
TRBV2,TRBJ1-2,CASRRRGLNYGYTF
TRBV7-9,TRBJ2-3,CASSLGGTSGSSDTQYF
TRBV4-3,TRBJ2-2,CASRNRGAGELFF
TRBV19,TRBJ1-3,CAIPKTLQGARNTIYF
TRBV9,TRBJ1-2,CASSDQIDRAASYGYTF
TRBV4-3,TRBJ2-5,CASSQVAWLAGGHGPQYF
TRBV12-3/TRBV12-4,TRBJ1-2,CASSLHLQDYTF
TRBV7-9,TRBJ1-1,CASSPPGESGVGEAFF
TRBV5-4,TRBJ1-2,CASSSYRGLRLYGYTF
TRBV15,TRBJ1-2,CATSSDRGGYGYTF
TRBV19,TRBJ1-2,CASRWDRTNYGYTF
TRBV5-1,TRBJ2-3,CASRRGLAGTDTQYF
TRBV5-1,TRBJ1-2,CASSPFQGRYGYTF
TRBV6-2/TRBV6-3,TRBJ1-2,CASSLRSHGDGYTF
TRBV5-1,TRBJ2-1,CASTRYRSSYNEQFF
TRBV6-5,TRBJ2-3,CASRSTGGADTQYF
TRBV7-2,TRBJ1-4,CASSLSGTDNEKLFF
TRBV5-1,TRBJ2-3,CASSLGASGTDTQYF
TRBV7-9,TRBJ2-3,CASSFGHRGRTTDTQYF
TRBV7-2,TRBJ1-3,CASSPGTGDTIYF